The next 7 T cell receptor beta chains were all read from a single sample in a study of blood T cell repertoires in COVID-19. Sequencing was performed with immunoSEQ multiplex PCR; in TCRdb, only in-frame clones are kept and a portion is missing. The sample has 250,000 or so clones; 82% are singletons. The sequencing sample was made of peripheral blood. The receptors were gathered from a woman in her 70s with acute or convalescent COVID-19.

CDR3 sequence (DNA): TGTGCCAGCAGCCGTAATCTAGGGGGCGCGGATACGCAGTATTTT. Residues: CASSRNLGGADTQYF. V is TRBV3-1 (or the pseudogene TRBV3-2) and J is TRBJ2-3; TRBD1 aligns across 7 bases. Germline V gene data show CDR1 as LGHDT and CDR2 as YNNKEL (reference sequence). Trimming removed 4 bases from V and 6 bases from J; junction bases left unmatched: 10. The CDR3 has 15 amino acids.

This sequence joins TRBV24-1 and TRBJ2-1; 7 bases agree with TRBD1. V dropped 1 base and J dropped 3; count of bases not matched to a gene: 8. Germline assignment: CDR1 KGHDR and CDR2 SFDVKD. The CDR3 extends over 17 amino acids. Written as DNA, the CDR3 is TGTGCCACCAGTGATTTTCAAACAGGGGTCCACTACAATGAGCAGTTCTTC. This translates into CATSDFQTGVHYNEQFF.

The V gene is TRBV10-2, the J gene TRBJ2-3; TRBD2 agrees at 8 bases. Germline CDR1 and CDR2: WSHSY and SAAADI. The CDR3 is made up of 16 amino acids. The ends lost 0 bases at V and 4 bases at J; junction bases unmatched: 6. The CDR3 loop reads CASSESGGGGSDTQYF. The CDR3 bases are TGCGCCAGCAGTGAGTCCGGAGGCGGGGGGTCAGATACGCAGTATTTT.

This sequence joins TRBV6-5 and TRBJ2-2, with 12 bases fitting TRBD2. CDR3 length: 15 residues. CDR1 and CDR2 from the germline V gene are MNHEY and SVGAGI. The junction had 6 bases not matched to a gene; V was cut back by 8 bases and J by 5 bases. The DNA of the CDR3 is TGTGCCAGCGCTAGCGGGGGGGCCGGGACCGGGGAGCTGTTTTTT. Amino acids: CASASGGAGTGELFF.

The rearrangement uses TRBV6-5 and TRBJ1-1, with D possibly being TRBD1 (6 bases). The germline V and J ends were trimmed by 4 bases and 7 bases, with 13 bases remaining between them. Germline V lookup: CDR1 MNHEY, CDR2 SVGAGI. CDR3 size: 13 residues. CDR3 sequence (DNA): TGTGCCAGCAGTTTGCAGGGGAAAGGTGAAGCTTTCTTT. Translated: CASSLQGKGEAFF.

The chain uses TRBV2 and TRBJ2-3, with 10 nucleotides matching TRBD1. CDR1 is SNHLY and CDR2 is FYNNEI in the germline V gene. V trimming: 3 bases; J trimming: 3 bases; junction bases outside the gene matches: 3. There are 15 residues in the CDR3. The CDR3 region is CASSDRDRGTDTQYF. The CDR3 DNA reads TGTGCCAGCAGTGATCGGGACAGGGGTACAGATACGCAGTATTTT.

The chain couples TRBV7-2 to TRBJ2-1; 13 bases agree with TRBD2. V shed 5 bases, J shed 7 bases, and the junction held 2 bases outside the gene matches. CDR1 and CDR2 from the germline V gene are SGHTA and FQGNSA. The CDR3 extends over 14 amino acids. The CDR3 loop reads CASSGTSGVNEQFF. DNA of the CDR3: TGTGCCAGCAGCGGGACTAGCGGGGTAAATGAGCAGTTCTTC.